The clone carrying this T cell receptor beta chain occurred once. These data belong to a study of blood T cell repertoires in COVID-19. Study-wide background: The origin of the acute and convalescent COVID-19 samples was the United States, Italy and Spain. Nucleic acid was either cDNA or gDNA, and it came from T cells, B-cell-depleted T cells, or PBMCs.

V lost 7 bases, J lost 4 bases, and 8 bases stayed unmatched. This CDR3 has 15 residues. Germline loops: CDR1 MNHEY, CDR2 SVGAGI. Original analysis: Amplified reference gene primers provided the basis for estimating nucleated cell counts. TCRdb's table, derived via immunoSEQ multiplex PCR, lists solely in-frame clones and lacks some. That table gives V, J and clone size, and the DNA gave D and trimming. Among tens of thousands of clones listed, about nine tenths were seen once. This clonotype originated in a human donor in a cohort sampled during active COVID-19. Material: peripheral blood. The chain recombines TRBV6-5 with TRBJ1-3, with 9 bases fitting TRBD1. The CDR3 nucleotides read TGTGCCAGCATTTCGGGACAGGGCGGAGGAAACACCATATATTTT. Protein: CASISGQGGGNTIYF.